The following is a TCR beta chain sequence with its context. Its antigen is as yet unknown. A multiplex PCR was run with 60 Vbeta primers and 13 Jbeta primers. Authors' processing steps: In a later analysis, the count reached tens of millions of unique TCR beta chains, with around 10 million shared. Measured with immunoSEQ multiplex PCR; TCRdb has only the in-frame clones, and not every one. That table furnishes V, J and clone size, whereas the DNA furnished D and trimming. The profile shows about 200,000 clones, more than 75% of them singletons. These data belong to a study of cytomegalovirus exposure and HLA in healthy donors. General observations from the study: A link between a missense DCLRE1C variant and TCR beta V- and J-gene trimming emerged from a later analysis.

The sequence was collected from a man younger than 45 in good health and CMV-seronegative. The sample taken for sequencing was PBMCs.

CDR3 nucleotide sequence: TGTGCCAGCAGTTTGAGGGATCTAACTAATGAAAAACTGTTTTTT. It encodes CASSLRDLTNEKLFF. This chain connects TRBV6-6 to TRBJ1-4; D remains unclear. The ends were cut back, 4 bases at V and 1 base at J, with 10 bases in the middle. The CDR3 extends over 15 amino acids. Germline V gene sequence: CDR1 MNHNY, CDR2 SVGAGI (reference sequence).